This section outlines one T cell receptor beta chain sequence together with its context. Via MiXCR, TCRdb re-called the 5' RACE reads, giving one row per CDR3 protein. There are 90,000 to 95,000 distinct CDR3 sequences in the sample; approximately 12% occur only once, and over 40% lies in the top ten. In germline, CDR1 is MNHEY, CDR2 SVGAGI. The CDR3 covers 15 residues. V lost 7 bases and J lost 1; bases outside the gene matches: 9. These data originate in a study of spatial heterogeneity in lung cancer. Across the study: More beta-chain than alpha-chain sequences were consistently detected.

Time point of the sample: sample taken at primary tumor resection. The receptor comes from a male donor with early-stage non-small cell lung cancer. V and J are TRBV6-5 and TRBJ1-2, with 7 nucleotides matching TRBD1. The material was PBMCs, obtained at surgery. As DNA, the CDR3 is TGTGCCAGCATACTTAGGACAGGTCTTAACTATGGCTACACCTTC. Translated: CASILRTGLNYGYTF.